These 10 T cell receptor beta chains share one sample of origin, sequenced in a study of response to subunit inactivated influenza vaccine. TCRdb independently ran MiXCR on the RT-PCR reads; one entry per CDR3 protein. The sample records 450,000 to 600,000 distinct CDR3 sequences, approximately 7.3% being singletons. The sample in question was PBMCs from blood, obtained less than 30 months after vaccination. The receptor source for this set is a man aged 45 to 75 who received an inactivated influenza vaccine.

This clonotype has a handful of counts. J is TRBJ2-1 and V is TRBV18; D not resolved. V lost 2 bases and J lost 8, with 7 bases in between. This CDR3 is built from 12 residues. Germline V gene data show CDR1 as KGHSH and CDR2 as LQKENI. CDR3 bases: TGTGCCAGCTCACCAAAGGGTGATGAGCAGTTCTTC. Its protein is CASSPKGDEQFF.

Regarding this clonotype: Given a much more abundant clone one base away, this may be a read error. The CDR3 nucleotides read TGCAGCGAAACGACTAGCGGTTCCTACAATGAGCAGTTCTTC. Protein: CSETTSGSYNEQFF. This chain links TRBV29-1 with TRBJ2-1; 9 nucleotides agree with TRBD2. The CDR3 sequence is 14 residues long. Germline CDR1 reads SQVTM; CDR2 reads ANQGSEA. Trimming at V came to 7 bases and at J to 1 base, leaving 5 bases not matched to a gene.

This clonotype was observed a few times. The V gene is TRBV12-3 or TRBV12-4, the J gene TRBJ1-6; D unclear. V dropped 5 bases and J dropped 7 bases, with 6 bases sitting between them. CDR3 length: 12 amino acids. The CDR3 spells CASSENNSPLHF. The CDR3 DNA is TGTGCCAGCAGTGAGAACAATTCACCCCTCCACTTT.

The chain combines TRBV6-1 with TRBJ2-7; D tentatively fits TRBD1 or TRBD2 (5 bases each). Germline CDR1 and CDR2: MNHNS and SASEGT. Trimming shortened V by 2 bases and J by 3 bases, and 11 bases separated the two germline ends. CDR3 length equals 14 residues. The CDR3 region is CASSERGGDYEQYF. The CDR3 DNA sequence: TGTGCCAGCAGTGAACGGGGCGGAGACTACGAGCAGTACTTC.

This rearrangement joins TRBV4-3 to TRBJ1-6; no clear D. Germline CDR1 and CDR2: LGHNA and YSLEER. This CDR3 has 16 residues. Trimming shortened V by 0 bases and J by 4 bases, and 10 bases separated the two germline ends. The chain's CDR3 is CASSQDYARYNSPLHF. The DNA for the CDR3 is TGCGCCAGCAGCCAAGATTACGCAAGGTATAATTCACCCCTCCACTTT.

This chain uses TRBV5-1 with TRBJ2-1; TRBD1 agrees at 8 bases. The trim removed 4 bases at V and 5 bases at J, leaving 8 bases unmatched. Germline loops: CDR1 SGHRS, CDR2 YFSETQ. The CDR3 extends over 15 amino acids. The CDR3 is CASSPTRTGNNEQFF. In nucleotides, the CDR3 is TGCGCCAGCAGCCCCACCAGGACAGGGAACAATGAGCAGTTCTTC.

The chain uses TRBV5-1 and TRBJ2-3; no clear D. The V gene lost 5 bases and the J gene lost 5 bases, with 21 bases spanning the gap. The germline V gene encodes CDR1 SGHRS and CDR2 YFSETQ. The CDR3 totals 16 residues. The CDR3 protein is CASSYDRTLNGDTQYF. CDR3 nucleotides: TGCGCCAGCAGTTATGATCGAACCCTCAATGGAGATACGCAGTATTTT.

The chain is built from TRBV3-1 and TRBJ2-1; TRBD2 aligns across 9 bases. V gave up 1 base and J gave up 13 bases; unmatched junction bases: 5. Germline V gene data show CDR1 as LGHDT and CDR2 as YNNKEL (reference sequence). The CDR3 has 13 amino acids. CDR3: CASSQGPAGGQFF. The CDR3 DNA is TGTGCCAGCAGCCAAGGGCCAGCGGGGGGACAGTTCTTC.

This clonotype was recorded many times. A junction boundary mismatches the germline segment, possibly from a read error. CDR3 loop: CATSLRQGNTSPLHF. The CDR3 DNA sequence: TGTGCCACCAGTTTAAGACAGGGCAACACCTCACCCCTCCACTTT. This chain uses TRBV12-3 or TRBV12-4 with TRBJ1-6, with TRBD1 matching over 7 bases. The CDR3 has 15 residues.

The CDR3 sequence: CASSWGTGGYNEQFF. In DNA, the CDR3 is TGTGCCAGCAGTTGGGGGACAGGGGGCTACAATGAGCAGTTCTTC. This chain connects TRBV12-3 or TRBV12-4 to TRBJ2-1; 11 bases are shared with TRBD1. The junction had 2 bases not matched to a gene; V was cut back by 4 bases and J by 3 bases. There are 15 residues in the CDR3.